This T cell receptor (beta chain) was recovered during a study of patients and donors after allogeneic stem cell transplantation. Each CDR3 protein gets one entry after TCRdb re-called the RT-PCR reads with MiXCR. The table records a few hundred thousand distinct CDR3 sequences, over 30% of them present only once. This CDR3 spans 15 amino acids. V lost 2 bases and J lost 0, with 13 bases in between. The V gene's germline CDR1 is DFQATT and CDR2 SNEGSKA (reference sequence). The chain joins TRBV20-1 to TRBJ1-1; no clear D. Sequences were obtained from blood, either unsorted or a sorted T cell fraction (not recorded which). The clonotype originates from a human donor who was either an allogeneic HSCT recipient or a stem cell or donor lymphocyte infusion donor (not recorded which). It is not recorded whose cells these are; they may come from a transplant donor. The CDR3 nucleotides are TGCAGTGCTAGAAGAGGGCCGTCGATGAACACTGAAGCTTTCTTT. Translated, it gives CSARRGPSMNTEAFF.